This entry lists 19 T cell receptor beta chains sequenced from one sample in a study of radiotherapy plus CTLA-4 blockade in lung cancer. TCRdb keeps only in-frame clones here, not all; method: immunoSEQ multiplex PCR. The table lists approximately 52,000 clones, 60% to 80% of them singletons. The sample in question was peripheral blood, obtained from a patient treated with radiotherapy plus ipilimumab. Every receptor here comes from a human donor with non-small cell lung cancer whose response to radiotherapy plus ipilimumab could not be evaluated.

This clone has more than one count but fewer than ten. The chain carries TRBV6-1 and TRBJ2-1; D might be TRBD2 (6 bases). Germline V gene data show CDR1 as MNHNS and CDR2 as SASEGT. This CDR3 region has 16 residues. Deletions cut 3 bases from V and 3 bases from J, with 15 bases between. The CDR3 DNA follows: TGTGCCAGCAGTGATTTTAGAGTAGCGGTCTACAATGAGCAGTTCTTC. Its protein is CASSDFRVAVYNEQFF.

CDR3 sequence: CASSLLAGPLGIEAFF. The CDR3 DNA follows: TGTGCCAGCAGCCTACTTGCAGGTCCTCTCGGGATTGAAGCTTTCTTT. The genes are TRBV5-6 and TRBJ1-1; D is uncertain. Germline V gene lookup returns CDR1 SGHDT and CDR2 YYEEEE. The CDR3 extends over 16 amino acids. V was pared by 4 bases and J by 7 bases, with 23 bases between.

This sequence joins TRBV15 and TRBJ2-5; TRBD2 matches at 9 bases. V trimming: 3 bases; J trimming: 4 bases; junction bases outside the gene matches: 15. Germline V CDR1 and CDR2: LNHNV, YYDKDF (reference sequence). This CDR3 is built from 18 residues. DNA of the CDR3: TGTGCCACCAGCAGGGACACAACAGGGCGGGGGGGAGGAGAGACCCAGTACTTC. This gives the protein CATSRDTTGRGGGETQYF. Using reference TRBV15 and TRBJ2-5 for the parts outside the CDR3, the full variable domain is DAMVIQNPRYQVTQFGKPVTLSCSQTLNHNVMYWYQQKSSQAPKLLFHYYDKDFNNEADTPDNFQSRRPNTSFCFLDIRSPGLGDTAMYLCATSRDTTGRGGGETQYFGPGTRLLVL.

The chain carries TRBV5-1 and TRBJ2-5, with no clear D. CDR3 length: 14 residues. Germline V lookup: CDR1 SGHRS, CDR2 YFSETQ. Deletions cut 0 bases from V and 6 bases from J, with 12 bases between. This chain's CDR3 is CASSLVVEPKTQYF. DNA of the CDR3: TGCGCCAGCAGCTTGGTGGTAGAACCGAAGACCCAGTACTTC.

The rearrangement links TRBV6-5 to TRBJ2-3; 7 bases are a match to TRBD1. CDR3 length: 15 amino acids. After removal of 8 bases from V and 1 base from J, the junction contained 9 bases not matched to a gene. CDR1 and CDR2 (germline): MNHEY, SVGAGI. CDR3 sequence reads: CASGTRQGGTDTQYF. The CDR3 coding sequence is TGTGCCAGCGGAACACGACAGGGAGGCACAGATACGCAGTATTTT.

This rearrangement joins TRBV18 to TRBJ1-1; tentatively, D is TRBD1 (6 bases). V gave up 4 bases and J gave up 1 base, with 16 bases separating them. The CDR3 length is 16 residues. CDR1 is KGHSH and CDR2 is LQKENI in the germline V gene. The DNA of the CDR3 is TGTGCCAGCTCACAAACGGGGGGCAGCCAGAACACTGAAGCTTTCTTT. Protein sequence: CASSQTGGSQNTEAFF.

This chain joins TRBV18 and TRBJ2-3; 9 bases match TRBD2. CDR3 length: 18 residues. V was clipped by 6 bases and J by 4 bases; unmatched bases: 17. CDR1 and CDR2 (germline): KGHSH, LQKENI. The CDR3 coding sequence is TGTGCCAGCTCCCCGGGACTAGCCGCAATGGGCTACGCAGATACGCAGTATTTT. This sequence encodes CASSPGLAAMGYADTQYF. The whole variable domain, remainder taken from reference TRBV18 and TRBJ2-3, is NAGVMQNPRHLVRRRGQEARLRCSPMKGHSHVYWYRQLPEEGLKFMVYLQKENIIDESGMPKERFSAEFPKEGPSILRIQQVVRGDSAAYFCASSPGLAAMGYADTQYFGPGTRLTVL.

The chain couples TRBV19 to TRBJ1-1, with 8 bases that match TRBD1. Germline CDR1 and CDR2: LNHDA and SQIVND (reference sequence). The CDR3 totals 14 residues. The junction had 9 bases not matched to a gene; V was cut back by 6 bases and J by 6 bases. This chain's CDR3 is CASRRDRSSAEAFF. CDR3 nucleotides: TGTGCCAGTAGAAGGGACAGGTCGAGCGCTGAAGCTTTCTTT. Looking up the rest from reference TRBV19 and TRBJ1-1 gives the full variable domain: DGGITQSPKYLFRKEGQNVTLSCEQNLNHDAMYWYRQDPGQGLRLIYYSQIVNDFQKGDIAEGYSVSREKKESFPLTVTSAQKNPTAFYLCASRRDRSSAEAFFGQGTRLTVV.

The chain joins TRBV6-5 to TRBJ2-5; possibly TRBD2 for D (6 bases). Germline assignment: CDR1 MNHEY and CDR2 SVGAGI. This CDR3 comprises 15 residues. V lost 6 bases and J 2 bases, leaving 16 bases between the germline ends. The DNA of the CDR3 is TGTGCCAGCAGCTTTAGGACCGCGGGACAAGAGACCCAGTACTTC. Translating gives CASSFRTAGQETQYF.

The chain links TRBV19 to TRBJ2-3; TRBD1 matches at 8 bases. The CDR3 has 14 amino acids. Looked up from germline, CDR1 is LNHDA and CDR2 is SQIVND (reference sequence). J was trimmed by 5 bases and V by 6 bases; bases with no gene match: 7. CDR3 protein: CASRGQGSRDTQYF. The CDR3 nucleotides read TGTGCCAGTAGAGGACAGGGTTCGAGAGATACGCAGTATTTT.

The chain links TRBV6-5 to TRBJ1-2; D is perhaps TRBD1 (5 bases). V lost 6 bases to trimming and J lost 1 base, with 12 bases between them. This CDR3 has 14 amino acids. The germline gives CDR1 MNHEY, CDR2 SVGAGI. CDR3 protein: CASSTPGGNYGYTF. The DNA for the CDR3 is TGTGCCAGCAGCACGCCGGGGGGTAACTATGGCTACACCTTC.

V and J are TRBV6-5 and TRBJ2-1; the match to TRBD2 covers 7 bases. The V and J ends lost 5 bases and 11 bases, in that order; junction bases with no gene match: 6. The CDR3 loop spans 12 amino acids. Germline CDR1 and CDR2: MNHEY and SVGAGI. CDR3 sequence: CASSLGGVKQFF. In DNA, the CDR3 is TGTGCCAGCAGTCTGGGGGGGGTTAAGCAGTTCTTC.

V is TRBV5-1 and J is TRBJ2-7, with D possibly TRBD2 on 6 matching bases. CDR3 length: 14 residues. V was trimmed by 0 bases and J by 6 bases, leaving 13 bases between them. Germline V CDR1 and CDR2: SGHRS, YFSETQ. The CDR3 loop reads CASSLDGGPLEQYF. Here the CDR3 DNA reads TGCGCCAGCAGCTTGGACGGGGGTCCCCTCGAGCAGTACTTC.

V usage is TRBV19 and J usage is TRBJ1-1, with 8 bases fitting TRBD1. The CDR3 is made up of 14 amino acids. Germline CDR1 and CDR2: LNHDA and SQIVND (reference sequence). Trimming took 1 base from V and 6 from J; bases not matched to a gene: 4. In DNA form, the CDR3 reads TGTGCCAGTAGTATAGTCGGGACAGGACCTGAAGCTTTCTTT. Protein sequence: CASSIVGTGPEAFF.

The chain links TRBV9 to TRBJ2-7; D perhaps matches TRBD1 (6 bases). Germline V CDR1 and CDR2: SGDLS, YYNGEE. CDR3 length equals 13 residues. Between the trimmed V and J ends, which lost 6 bases and 4 bases, there was a span of 14 bases. The CDR3 nucleotides read TGTGCCAGCAACGCGGACAGTGGATACGAGCAGTACTTC. This encodes CASNADSGYEQYF.

The chain combines TRBV4-3 with TRBJ2-1, with 11 bases matching TRBD2. J was trimmed by 7 bases and V by 0 bases; bases with no gene match: 2. Germline CDR1 reads LGHNA; CDR2 reads YSLEER. The CDR3 is 15 amino acids. The CDR3 DNA follows: TGCGCCAGCAGCCAAGAACTAGCGGGGGATAATGAGCAGTTCTTC. Its protein product is CASSQELAGDNEQFF.

In its sample, this clone was seen a few times. CDR3 DNA: TGTGCCAGCAGTTTATCAGGGGGGGTAGAGCAGTACTTC. Protein: CASSLSGGVEQYF. The chain couples TRBV27 to TRBJ2-7; a possible D gene is TRBD2 (7 bases). Per the germline V gene, CDR1 is MNHEY and CDR2 is SMNVEV (reference sequence). Trimming cost V 0 bases and J 7 bases, with 10 bases left between them. The CDR3 is made up of 13 amino acids.

The chain employs TRBV9 and TRBJ2-5; D is possibly TRBD2 (6 bases). Germline CDR1 SGDLS, CDR2 YYNGEE. The V end lost 0 bases, the J end lost 2 bases, and 23 bases lay between the germline ends. The CDR3 is made up of 19 amino acids. CDR3 bases: TGTGCCAGCAGCGTAGCCCCTCAATCTTTTTCGGGGGAGCAAGAGACCCAGTACTTC. This encodes CASSVAPQSFSGEQETQYF.

This chain joins TRBV18 and TRBJ2-7; a possible D gene is TRBD1 (5 bases). From germline, CDR1 is KGHSH and CDR2 LQKENI. The CDR3 contains 14 residues. V lost 5 bases and J lost 2, with 13 bases in between. Here the CDR3 DNA reads TGTGCCAGCTCATTCGACAGTACAACCTACGAGCAGTACTTC. Protein: CASSFDSTTYEQYF.